The clone carrying this T cell receptor beta chain has more than one count but fewer than ten. The target antigen is unknown. The J segment lost 7 bases and the V segment lost 3 bases, leaving 6 bases of the junction unmatched. This CDR3 comprises 15 residues. These data belong to a study of identical twins. In TCRdb, the 5' RACE reads were re-called with MiXCR into one record per CDR3 protein. The sample yields around 680,000 distinct CDR3 sequences, less than 10% seen once. Study conclusions and caveats: Insertion counts were lower in abundant cord blood beta clonotypes, a trend that memory repertoires did not show. Surplus twin overlap in beta out-of-frame sequences was less pronounced.

The sample was also linked to a second study, of yellow fever vaccine responses in identical twins.

The gene calls are TRBV12-3 or TRBV12-4 and TRBJ1-6; 7 nucleotides line up with TRBD1. The sequenced sample was PBMCs. This receptor was obtained from a woman aged 18-29 years in good health. DNA for the CDR3: TGTGCCAGCAGTTTCGCGGGACAGATGAATTCACCCCTCCACTTT. Protein product: CASSFAGQMNSPLHF.